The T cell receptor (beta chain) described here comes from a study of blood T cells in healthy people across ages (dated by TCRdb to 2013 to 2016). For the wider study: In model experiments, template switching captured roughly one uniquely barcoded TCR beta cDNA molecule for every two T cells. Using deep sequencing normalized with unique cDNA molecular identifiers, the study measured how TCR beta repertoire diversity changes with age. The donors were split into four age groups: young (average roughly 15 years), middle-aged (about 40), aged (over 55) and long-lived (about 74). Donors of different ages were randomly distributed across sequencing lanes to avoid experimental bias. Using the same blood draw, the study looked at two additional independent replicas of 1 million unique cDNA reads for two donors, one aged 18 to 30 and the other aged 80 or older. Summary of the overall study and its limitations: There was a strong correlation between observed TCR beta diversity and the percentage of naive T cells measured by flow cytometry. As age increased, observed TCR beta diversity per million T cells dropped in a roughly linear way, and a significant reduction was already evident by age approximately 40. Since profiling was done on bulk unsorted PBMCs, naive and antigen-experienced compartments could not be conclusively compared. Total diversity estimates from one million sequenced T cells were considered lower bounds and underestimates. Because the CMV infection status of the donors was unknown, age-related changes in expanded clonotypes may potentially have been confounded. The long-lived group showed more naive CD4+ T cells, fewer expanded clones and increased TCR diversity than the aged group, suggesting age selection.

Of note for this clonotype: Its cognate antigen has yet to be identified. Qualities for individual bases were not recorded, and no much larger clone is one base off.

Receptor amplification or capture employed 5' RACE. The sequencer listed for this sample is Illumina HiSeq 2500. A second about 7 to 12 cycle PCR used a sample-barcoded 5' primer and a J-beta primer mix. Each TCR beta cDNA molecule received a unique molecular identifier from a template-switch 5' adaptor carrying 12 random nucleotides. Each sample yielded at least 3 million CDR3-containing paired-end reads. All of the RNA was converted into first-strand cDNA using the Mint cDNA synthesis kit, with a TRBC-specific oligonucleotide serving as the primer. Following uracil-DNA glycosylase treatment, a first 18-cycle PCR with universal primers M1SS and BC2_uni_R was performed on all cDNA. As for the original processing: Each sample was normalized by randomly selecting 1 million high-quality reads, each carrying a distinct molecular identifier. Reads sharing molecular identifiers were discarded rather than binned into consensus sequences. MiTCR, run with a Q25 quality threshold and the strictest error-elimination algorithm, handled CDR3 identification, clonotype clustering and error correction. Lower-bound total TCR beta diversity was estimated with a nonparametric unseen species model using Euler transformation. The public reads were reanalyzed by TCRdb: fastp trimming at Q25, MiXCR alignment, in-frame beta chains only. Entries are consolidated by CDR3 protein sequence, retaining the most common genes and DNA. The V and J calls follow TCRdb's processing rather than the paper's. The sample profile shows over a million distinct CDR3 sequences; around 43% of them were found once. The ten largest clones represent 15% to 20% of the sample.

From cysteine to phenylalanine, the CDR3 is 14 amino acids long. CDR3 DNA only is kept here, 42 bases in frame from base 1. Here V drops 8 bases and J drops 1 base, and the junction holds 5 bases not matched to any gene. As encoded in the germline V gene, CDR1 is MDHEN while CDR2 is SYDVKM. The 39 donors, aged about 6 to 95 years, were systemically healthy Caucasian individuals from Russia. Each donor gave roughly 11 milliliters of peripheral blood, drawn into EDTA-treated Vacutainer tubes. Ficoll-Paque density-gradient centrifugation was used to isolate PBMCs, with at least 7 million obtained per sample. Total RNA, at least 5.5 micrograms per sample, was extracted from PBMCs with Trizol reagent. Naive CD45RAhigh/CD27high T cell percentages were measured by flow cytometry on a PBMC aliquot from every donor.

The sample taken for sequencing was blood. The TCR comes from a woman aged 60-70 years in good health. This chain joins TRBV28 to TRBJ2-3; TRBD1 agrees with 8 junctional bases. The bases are TGTGCCAGCGGGACAGGAATGGGCACAGATACGCAGTATTTT. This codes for CASGTGMGTDTQYF.